This T cell receptor (beta chain) appears in the sequencing data of a study of OX40 agonist ivuxolimab in advanced cancers. Assay: immunoSEQ multiplex PCR; the TCRdb copy retains only in-frame clones and omits some. Of under 70,000 clones listed, approximately 81% are singletons. The CDR3 has 14 residues. Between the trimmed V and J ends, which lost 4 bases and 2 bases, there was a span of 9 bases. Germline CDR1 SNHLY, CDR2 FYNNEI. The clonotype originates from an adult with an advanced solid tumor such as melanoma, head and neck, liver or kidney cancer. The chain combines TRBV2 with TRBJ1-3; D unresolved. The starting material was CD4+ or CD8+ T cells sorted from blood, obtained in a trial of the OX40 agonist ivuxolimab. The CDR3 here is CASSGSWTGNTIYF. CDR3 sequence (DNA): TGTGCCAGCAGTGGATCTTGGACTGGAAACACCATATATTTT. Together with reference TRBV2 and TRBJ1-3, the CDR3 gives the full variable domain: EPEVTQTPSHQVTQMGQEVILRCVPISNHLYFYWYRQILGQKVEFLVSFYNNEISEKSEIFDDQFSVERPDGSNFTLKIRSTKLEDSAMYFCASSGSWTGNTIYFGEGSWLTVV.